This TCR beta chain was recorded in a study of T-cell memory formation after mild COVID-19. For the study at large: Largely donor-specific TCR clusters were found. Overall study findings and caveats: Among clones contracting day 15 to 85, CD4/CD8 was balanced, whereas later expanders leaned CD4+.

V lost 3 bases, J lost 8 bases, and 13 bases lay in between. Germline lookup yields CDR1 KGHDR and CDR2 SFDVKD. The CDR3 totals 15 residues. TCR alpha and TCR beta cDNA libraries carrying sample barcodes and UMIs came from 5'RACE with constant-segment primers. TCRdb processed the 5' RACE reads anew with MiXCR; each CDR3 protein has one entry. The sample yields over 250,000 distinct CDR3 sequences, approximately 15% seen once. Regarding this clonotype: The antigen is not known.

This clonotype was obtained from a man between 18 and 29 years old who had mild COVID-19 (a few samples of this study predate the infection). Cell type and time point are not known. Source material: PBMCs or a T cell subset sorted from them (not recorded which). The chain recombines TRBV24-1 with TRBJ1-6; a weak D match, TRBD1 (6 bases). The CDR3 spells CATSDRGRGYSPLHF. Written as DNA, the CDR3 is TGTGCCACCAGTGATCGCGGCAGGGGTTATTCACCCCTCCACTTT.